These 8 T cell receptor beta chains were all obtained from the same sample, sequenced in a study of OX40 agonist ivuxolimab in advanced cancers. Method: immunoSEQ multiplex PCR; TCRdb's copy keeps in-frame clones and lacks some. The table lists around 31,000 clones, about four fifths of them singletons. This sample comprised CD4+ or CD8+ T cells sorted from blood, obtained in a trial of the OX40 agonist ivuxolimab. These receptors all come from an adult with an advanced solid tumor such as melanoma, head and neck, liver or kidney cancer.

The V call is TRBV5-4, the J call TRBJ1-2, with D unclear. CDR1 and CDR2 (germline): SGHNT, YYREEE (reference sequence). The CDR3 loop spans 12 amino acids. Trimming took off 0 bases at V and 8 bases at J, with 8 bases between the two ends. CDR3 protein: CASSLESRGYTF. The CDR3 bases are TGTGCCAGCAGCTTGGAATCAAGGGGCTACACCTTC.

V and J are TRBV28 and TRBJ1-6; 8 bases map to TRBD1. This CDR3 has 13 amino acids. V lost 5 bases and J lost 9; bases outside the gene matches: 3. The germline CDR1 and CDR2 sequences are MDHEN and SYDVKM. The CDR3 sequence: CASSGDRSSPLHF. The CDR3 DNA sequence: TGTGCCAGCAGTGGGGACAGGTCTTCACCCCTCCACTTT.

The chain carries TRBV7-3 and TRBJ1-1; D remains unclear. The CDR3 totals 13 residues. Trimming stripped 2 bases from V and 3 bases from J, with 7 bases between. CDR1 is SGHTA and CDR2 is FQGTGA in the germline V gene. This CDR3 reads CASSLDTDTEAFF. DNA for the CDR3: TGTGCCAGCAGCTTAGACACGGACACTGAAGCTTTCTTT.

The CDR3, as DNA: TGTGCCAGCAGTTTCAAGACAGGGGGCTACGAGCAGTACTTC. As protein: CASSFKTGGYEQYF. This sequence joins TRBV6-6 and TRBJ2-7; 9 nucleotides match TRBD1. With V trimmed by 4 bases and J by 3 bases, 4 bases remained unmatched. The CDR3 contains 14 residues. CDR1 MNHNY and CDR2 SVGAGI come from the germline V gene (reference sequence).

V gene TRBV19 combines with J gene TRBJ2-2; D gene uncertain. CDR1 and CDR2 from the germline V gene are LNHDA and SQIVND (reference sequence). This CDR3 contains 12 residues. With 6 bases removed from V and 6 bases from J, the gap between germline ends came to 8 bases. This CDR3 reads CASRQPPGELFF. CDR3 sequence (DNA): TGTGCCAGTAGACAGCCCCCCGGGGAGCTGTTTTTT. Supplemented by reference TRBV19 and TRBJ2-2, the full variable domain reads DGGITQSPKYLFRKEGQNVTLSCEQNLNHDAMYWYRQDPGQGLRLIYYSQIVNDFQKGDIAEGYSVSREKKESFPLTVTSAQKNPTAFYLCASRQPPGELFFGEGSRLTVL.

J is TRBJ1-2 and V is TRBV7-3, with TRBD1 matching 8 bases. The CDR3 runs to 14 residues. Germline V gene data show CDR1 as SGHTA and CDR2 as FQGTGA. V shed 4 bases and J 4 bases; nucleotides not matched to a gene: 5. The CDR3 reads CASSYDRGGYGYTF. The CDR3 DNA sequence: TGTGCCAGCAGCTACGACAGGGGTGGCTATGGCTACACCTTC.

V and J are TRBV14 and TRBJ1-6; perhaps TRBD1 as D (5 bases). Germline CDR1 and CDR2: SGHDN and FVKESK. The CDR3 totals 14 residues. Trimming stripped 7 bases from V and 7 bases from J, with 14 bases between. Here the CDR3 reads CASKGETGNSPLHF. CDR3 in DNA: TGTGCCAGCAAAGGGGAGACTGGGAATTCACCCCTCCACTTT.

V is TRBV10-1 and J is TRBJ2-7; the match to TRBD2 covers 9 bases. Losses at the gene ends were 3 bases for V and 3 bases for J; bases not matched to a gene: 3. Germline-derived CDR1 and CDR2 are WNHNN and SYGVQD (reference sequence). There are 14 residues in the CDR3. This chain's CDR3 is CASSERREGYEQYF. The CDR3 region has the DNA TGCGCCAGCAGTGAACGGCGGGAGGGCTACGAGCAGTACTTC.